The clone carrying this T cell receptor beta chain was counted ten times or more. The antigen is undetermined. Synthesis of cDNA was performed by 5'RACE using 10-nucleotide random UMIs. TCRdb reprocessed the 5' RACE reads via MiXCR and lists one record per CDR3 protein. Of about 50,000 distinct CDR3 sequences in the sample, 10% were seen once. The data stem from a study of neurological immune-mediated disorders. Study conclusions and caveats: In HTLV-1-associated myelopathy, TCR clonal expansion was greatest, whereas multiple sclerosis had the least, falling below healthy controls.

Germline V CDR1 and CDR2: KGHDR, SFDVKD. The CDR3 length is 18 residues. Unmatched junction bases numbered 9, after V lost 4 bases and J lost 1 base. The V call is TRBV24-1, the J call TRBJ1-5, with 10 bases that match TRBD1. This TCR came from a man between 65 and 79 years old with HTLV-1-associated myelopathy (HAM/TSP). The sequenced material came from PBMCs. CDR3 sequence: CATSDRGTGVGSNQPQHF. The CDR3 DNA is TGTGCCACCAGTGACCGCGGGACAGGGGTAGGGAGCAATCAGCCCCAGCATTTT.